This T cell receptor beta chain was found in a study of T cell repertoires in cytomegalovirus infection. Using its own MiXCR run on the reads, TCRdb lists one record per CDR3 protein. The sample gives around 550,000 distinct CDR3 sequences, about 26% of which show up once; 13% is in the top ten. Germline lookup yields CDR1 DFQATT and CDR2 SNEGSKA (reference sequence). This CDR3 has 14 residues. V lost 6 bases, J lost 4 bases, and 18 bases lay in between. The receptor was isolated from a human donor in good health (CMV status not recorded). Some clones in this sample may be carry-over from other donors' samples. This chain links TRBV20-1 with TRBJ1-1; D may be TRBD1 (5 bases). What was sequenced was PBMCs. CDR3 region: CSAPTGTVGTEAFF. As DNA, the CDR3 is TGCAGTGCGCCTACCGGGACGGTGGGCACTGAAGCTTTCTTT.